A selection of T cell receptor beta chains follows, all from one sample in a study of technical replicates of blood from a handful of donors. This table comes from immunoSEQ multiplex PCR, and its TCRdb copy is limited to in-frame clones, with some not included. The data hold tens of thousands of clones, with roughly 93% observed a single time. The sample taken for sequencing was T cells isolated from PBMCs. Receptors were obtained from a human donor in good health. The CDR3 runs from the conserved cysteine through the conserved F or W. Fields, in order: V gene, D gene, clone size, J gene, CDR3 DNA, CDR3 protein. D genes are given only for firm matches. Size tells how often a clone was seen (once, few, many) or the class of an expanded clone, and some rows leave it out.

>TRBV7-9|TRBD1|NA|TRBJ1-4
TGTGCCAGCAGCTTAACCGGGACAGGGCGCGAAAAACTGTTTTTT
CASSLTGTGREKLFF
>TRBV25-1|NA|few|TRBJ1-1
TGTGCCAGCAGTGCTCGTCGTACTGATGAAGCTTTCTTT
CASSARRTDEAFF
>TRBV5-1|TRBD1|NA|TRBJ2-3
TGCGCCAGCAGCTTGGGGGACAGGGGGCAAGATACGCAGTATTTT
CASSLGDRGQDTQYF
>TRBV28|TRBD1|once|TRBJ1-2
TGTGCCAGCAGCCTCTCGGACAGGGGGGATGGCTACACCTTC
CASSLSDRGDGYTF
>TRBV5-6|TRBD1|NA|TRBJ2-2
TGTGCCAGCAGGGCCGGGACAGTCACCGGGGAGCTGTTTTTT
CASRAGTVTGELFF
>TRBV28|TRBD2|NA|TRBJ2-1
TGTGCCAGCAGTTTTTACGCGGGAGGGCCGAGCCTCTTC
CASSFYAGGPSLF
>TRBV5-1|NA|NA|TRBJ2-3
TGCGCCAGCAGCTTGTACACCGGCACAGATACGCAGTATTTT
CASSLYTGTDTQYF
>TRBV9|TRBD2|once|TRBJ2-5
TGTGCCAGCAGCGTATCTTTAAGGACTAGCGGTAAAGAGACCCAGTACTTC
CASSVSLRTSGKETQYF
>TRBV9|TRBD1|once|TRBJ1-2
TGTGCCAGCAGCGACCGGGACAGGGGGCGCAGCTCTGGCTACACCTTC
CASSDRDRGRSSGYTF
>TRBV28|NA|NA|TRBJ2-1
TGTGCCAGCACCTTGGGGGGCAATGAGCAGTTCTTC
CASTLGGNEQFF
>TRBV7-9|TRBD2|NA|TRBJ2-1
TGTGCCAGCAGCCTAGAGGGGTCGGGACTAGCGGGGATCGACAATGAGCAGTTCTTC
CASSLEGSGLAGIDNEQFF
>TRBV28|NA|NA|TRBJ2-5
TGTGCCAGCAGTTCGATAAGCCCGCTCCAAGAGACCCAGTACTTC
CASSSISPLQETQYF
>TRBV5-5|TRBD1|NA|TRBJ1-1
TGTGCCAGCAGCTCGGACAGGGGGCGGGGCACTGAAGCTTTCTTT
CASSSDRGRGTEAFF
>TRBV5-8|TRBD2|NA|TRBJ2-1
TGTGCCAGCAGCTTGGAGGTACTAGCGGGGAGCTCCTACAATGAGCAGTTCTTC
CASSLEVLAGSSYNEQFF
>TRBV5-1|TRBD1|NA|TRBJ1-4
TGCGCCAGCAGCTTAGAAGACAGGGGGTTTGAAAAACTGTTTTTT
CASSLEDRGFEKLFF
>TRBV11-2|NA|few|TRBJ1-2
TGTGCCAGCAGCTTAGGGCCCAGGGGCTATGGCTACACCTTC
CASSLGPRGYGYTF
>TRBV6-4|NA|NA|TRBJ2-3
TGTGCCAGCAGTGACCTCGGGGGAGATACAGATACGCAGTATTTT
CASSDLGGDTDTQYF
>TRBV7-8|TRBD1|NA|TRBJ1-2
TGTGCCAGCAGCTTAGGGGGACAGGCTCCCTATGGCTACACCTTC
CASSLGGQAPYGYTF
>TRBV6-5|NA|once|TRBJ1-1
TGTGCCAGCAGCCCCACAGGGATGAACACTGAAGCTTTCTTT
CASSPTGMNTEAFF
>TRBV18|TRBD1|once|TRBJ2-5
TGTGCCAGCTCACGTGGACAGGGGGCTGTAGAGACCCAGTACTTC
CASSRGQGAVETQYF
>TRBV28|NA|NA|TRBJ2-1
TGTGCCAGCACGGGGAGATACAATGAGCAGTTCTTC
CASTGRYNEQFF
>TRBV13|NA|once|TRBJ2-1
TGTGCCAGCAGCTGGACCTCAGGGGTCTCCTACAATGAGCAGTTCTTC
CASSWTSGVSYNEQFF
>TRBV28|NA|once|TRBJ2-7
TGTGCCAGCAGCTCTCCCAGCAGTAGGGGCGAGCAGTACTTC
CASSSPSSRGEQYF
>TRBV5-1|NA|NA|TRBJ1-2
TGCGCCAGCAGCTTCTCAGGGGAAGGCTATGGCTACACCTTC
CASSFSGEGYGYTF
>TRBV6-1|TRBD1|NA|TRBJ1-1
TGTGCCAGCAGTAGACAGGGATTGAACACTGAAGCTTTCTTT
CASSRQGLNTEAFF
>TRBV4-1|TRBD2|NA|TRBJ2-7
TGCGCCAGCAGCCAAGTTCCTAGCGGGCTGATGCAGTACTTC
CASSQVPSGLMQYF
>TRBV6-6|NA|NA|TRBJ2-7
TGTGCCAGCAGTCCCGTAGCAGGGGGGCACGAGCAGTACTTC
CASSPVAGGHEQYF
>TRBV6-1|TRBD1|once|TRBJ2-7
TGTGCCAGCAGTGCCTGGACAGGGACAGGGGACTACGAGCAGTACTTC
CASSAWTGTGDYEQYF